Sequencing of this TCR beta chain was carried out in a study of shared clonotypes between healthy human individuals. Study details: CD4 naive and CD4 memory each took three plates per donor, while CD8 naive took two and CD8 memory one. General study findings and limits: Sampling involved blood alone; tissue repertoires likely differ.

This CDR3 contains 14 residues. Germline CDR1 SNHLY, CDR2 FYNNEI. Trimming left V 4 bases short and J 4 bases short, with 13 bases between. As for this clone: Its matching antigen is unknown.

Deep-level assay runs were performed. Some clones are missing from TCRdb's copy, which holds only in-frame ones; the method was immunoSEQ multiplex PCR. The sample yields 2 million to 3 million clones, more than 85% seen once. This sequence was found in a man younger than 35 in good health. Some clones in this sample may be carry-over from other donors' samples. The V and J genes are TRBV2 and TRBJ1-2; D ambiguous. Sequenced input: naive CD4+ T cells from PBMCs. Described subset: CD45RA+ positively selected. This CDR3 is CASSGLPEGYGYTF. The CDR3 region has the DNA TGTGCCAGCAGTGGCCTCCCGGAGGGCTATGGCTACACCTTC. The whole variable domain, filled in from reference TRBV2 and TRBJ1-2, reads EPEVTQTPSHQVTQMGQEVILRCVPISNHLYFYWYRQILGQKVEFLVSFYNNEISEKSEIFDDQFSVERPDGSNFTLKIRSTKLEDSAMYFCASSGLPEGYGYTFGSGTRLTVV.